This TCR beta chain was identified during a study of cytomegalovirus exposure and HLA in healthy donors. Whole-study results and caveats: Productive status was seen about 87% or about 30% of the time for most TCR beta V segments in an earlier analysis. A later analysis linked a missense DCLRE1C variant to TCR beta V- and J-gene trimming.

The PCR made use of 60 Vbeta and 13 Jbeta primers. Measured with immunoSEQ multiplex PCR; TCRdb has only the in-frame clones, and not every one. Recorded here are tens of thousands of clones; the top ten clones represent approximately 3.9%. A note on this clone: Its antigen remains unidentified.

This CDR3 is built from 15 residues. The V end lost 6 bases, the J end lost 0 bases, and 11 bases lay between the germline ends. Germline CDR1 reads KGHSH; CDR2 reads LQKENI. The sample consisted of PBMCs. This chain connects TRBV18 to TRBJ1-4; perhaps TRBD1 as D (5 bases). This TCR came from a female donor in good health and CMV-seropositive. CDR3 residues: CASSGTSTTNEKLFF. In DNA form, the CDR3 reads TGTGCCAGCTCCGGGACTTCAACAACTAATGAAAAACTGTTTTTT.